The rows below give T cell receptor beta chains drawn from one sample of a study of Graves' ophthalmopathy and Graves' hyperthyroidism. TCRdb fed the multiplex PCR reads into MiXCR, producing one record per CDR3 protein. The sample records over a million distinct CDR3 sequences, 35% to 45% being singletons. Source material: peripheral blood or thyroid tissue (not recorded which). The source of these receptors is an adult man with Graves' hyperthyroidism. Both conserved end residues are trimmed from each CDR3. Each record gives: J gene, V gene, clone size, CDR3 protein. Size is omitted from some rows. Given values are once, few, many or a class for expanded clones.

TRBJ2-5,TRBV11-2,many,ASSLVAGEGETQY
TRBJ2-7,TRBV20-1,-,SALTSVSYEQY
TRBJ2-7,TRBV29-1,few,SVCRRSSTYEQY
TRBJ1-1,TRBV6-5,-,ASSYQTMNTEAF
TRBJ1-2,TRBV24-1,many,ATSDPGQGTGRYGYT
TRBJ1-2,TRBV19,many,ASSKTGKWDYGYT
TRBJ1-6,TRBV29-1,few,SLVRGSPLH
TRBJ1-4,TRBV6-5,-,AGGDSNEKLF
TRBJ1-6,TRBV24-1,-,ATSARDSGDSPLH
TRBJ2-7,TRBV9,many,ASSPPRPYEQY
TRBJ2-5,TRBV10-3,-,ASSEAFGRRETQY
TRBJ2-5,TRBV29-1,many,SITGAETQY
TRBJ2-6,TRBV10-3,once,AISESGIGANVLT
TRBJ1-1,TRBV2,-,ASSEGDRNTEAF
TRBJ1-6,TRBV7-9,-,ASSPQQGSSPLH
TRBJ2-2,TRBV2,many,ASSSGGGNTGELF
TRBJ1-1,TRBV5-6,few,ASSLATPSPEAF
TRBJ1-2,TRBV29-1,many,SVLTSMGYGYT
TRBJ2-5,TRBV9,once,ASSQDDQPQY
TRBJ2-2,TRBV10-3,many,AISRTSENTGELF
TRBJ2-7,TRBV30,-,AWSSGGEQY
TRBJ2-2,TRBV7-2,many,ASSPSNRAGELF
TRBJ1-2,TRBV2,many,ASSFWPARSDYGYT
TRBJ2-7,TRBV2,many,ASRTRSSYEQY
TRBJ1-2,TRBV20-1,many,SAVDREFGNYGYT
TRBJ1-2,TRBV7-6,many,ASSLEVPGRAIYGYT
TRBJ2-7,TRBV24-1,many,ATSDPDSYEQY
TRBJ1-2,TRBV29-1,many,SADQLHGYT
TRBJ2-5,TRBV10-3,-,AISAGTNLKETQY
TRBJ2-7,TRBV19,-,ASSPHGTGVSYEQY
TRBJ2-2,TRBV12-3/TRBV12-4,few,ASLKGAGELF
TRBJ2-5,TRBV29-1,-,SAERSGGETQY
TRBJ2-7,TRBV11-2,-,ASSFRELDNEQY
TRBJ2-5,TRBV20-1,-,SPYSTSGTQY
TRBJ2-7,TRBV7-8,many,ASSVTTRGQSWREQY
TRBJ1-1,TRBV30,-,AWSKRTGNTEAF
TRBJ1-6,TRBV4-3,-,ASGKKTQETSSYNSPLH
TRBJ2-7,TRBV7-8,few,ASSLSTGARLYEQY
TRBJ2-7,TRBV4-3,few,ASSQDITAFSYEQY
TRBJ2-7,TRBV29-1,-,SVEGGGEAEQY
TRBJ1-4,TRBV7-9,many,ASSQARGARGEKLF
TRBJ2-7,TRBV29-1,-,SVETRDRHSYEQY
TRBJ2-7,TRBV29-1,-,SFRQVTYEQY
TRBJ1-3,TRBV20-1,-,SAEKPDSGNTIY
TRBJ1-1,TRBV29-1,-,SLGPRTGTEAF
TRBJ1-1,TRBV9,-,ASSAYSYTEAF
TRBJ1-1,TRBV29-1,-,SVVGLEHYEAF
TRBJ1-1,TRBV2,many,ASSEGAAEAF
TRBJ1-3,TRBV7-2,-,ASSLYWRGNTIY